This TCR beta chain was observed in a study of blood T cell repertoires in COVID-19. The table came from immunoSEQ multiplex PCR; TCRdb's copy has only in-frame clones and leaves some out. Among approximately 150,000 clones listed, under 85% were seen once. Per germline, CDR1 SEHNR and CDR2 FQNEAQ (reference sequence). This CDR3 spans 13 amino acids. V lost 5 bases and J lost 1, with 8 bases in between. This clonotype was obtained from a man between 65 and 85 years old who had recovered from COVID-19. Sequencing used peripheral blood. The V call is TRBV7-9, the J call TRBJ1-2; D is uncertain. Here the CDR3 DNA reads TGTGCCAGCAGCCCTACAGTTAACTATGGCTACACCTTC. This sequence encodes CASSPTVNYGYTF.